The 28 T cell receptor beta chains given below trace back to one sample, sequenced in a study of shared clonotypes between healthy human individuals. Assay: immunoSEQ multiplex PCR; the TCRdb copy retains only in-frame clones and omits some. Seen here are more than 900,000 clones, approximately 80% observed once, and the top ten hold 0.6% to 0.75%. What was sequenced was memory CD4+ T cells from PBMCs. Specified subset: CD45RA-negative fraction. The origin of the receptors is a man between 18 and 35 years old in good health. Some clones in this sample may be carry-over from other donors' samples.

The rearrangement links TRBV7-9 to TRBJ2-7, with TRBD2 identical over 12 bases. V gave up 3 bases and J gave up 7 bases; unmatched junction bases: 7. Germline lookup yields CDR1 SEHNR and CDR2 FQNEAQ (reference sequence). This CDR3 comprises 15 residues. The CDR3 DNA is TGTGCCAGCAGCTTTCTAGCGGGAGGGCCTGGGGAGCAGTACTTC. Amino acid sequence: CASSFLAGGPGEQYF.

In its sample, this clone was seen once. The chain links TRBV4-1 to TRBJ1-2; 12 bases map to TRBD1. Trimming removed 5 bases from V and 4 bases from J; junction bases left unmatched: 8. Per germline, CDR1 MGHRA and CDR2 YSYEKL. This CDR3 region has 16 residues. CDR3 region: CASSEMLGQGAYGYTF. CDR3 in DNA: TGCGCCAGCAGCGAAATGTTGGGACAGGGGGCCTATGGCTACACCTTC.

This clone was recorded only once. This sequence joins TRBV6-6 and TRBJ1-1; no clear D. The CDR3 covers 16 residues. V gave up 4 bases and J gave up 1 base, with 16 bases separating them. Germline V gene data show CDR1 as MNHNY and CDR2 as SVGAGI (reference sequence). The CDR3 region is CASSSLGPEGNTEAFF. CDR3 DNA: TGTGCCAGCAGTTCTTTGGGCCCGGAGGGGAACACTGAAGCTTTCTTT.

The genes are TRBV7-9 and TRBJ1-2; maybe TRBD1 (5 bases). V was pared by 6 bases and J by 1 base, with 12 bases between. This CDR3 is 14 amino acids long. Germline V CDR1 and CDR2: SEHNR, FQNEAQ (reference sequence). This chain's CDR3 is CASRQTGRNYGYTF. The CDR3 coding sequence is TGTGCCAGCAGGCAGACGGGGCGTAACTATGGCTACACCTTC.

In its sample, this clone was seen a few times. The CDR3 DNA reads TGCGCCAGCAGGACTCAAACTAACTCCTACGAGCAGTACTTC. Protein: CASRTQTNSYEQYF. This chain connects TRBV5-1 to TRBJ2-7; no clear D gene. The length of the CDR3 is 14 residues. Germline loops: CDR1 SGHRS, CDR2 YFSETQ. The V end lost 5 bases, the J end lost 0 bases, and 12 bases lay between the germline ends.

This clone is a singleton in its sample. The rearrangement links TRBV5-1 to TRBJ1-2; tentative D call: TRBD1 (5 bases). The germline V and J ends were trimmed by 0 bases and 2 bases, with 14 bases remaining between them. Germline V gene data show CDR1 as SGHRS and CDR2 as YFSETQ. This CDR3 has 16 amino acids. Here the CDR3 reads CASSLAPQGSNYGYTF. The DNA of the CDR3 is TGCGCCAGCAGCTTGGCCCCGCAGGGCTCCAACTATGGCTACACCTTC.

On this clone: A read error may be the cause here, since a much bigger clone is one base away. Other DNA sequences in this sample translate to the same CDR3. V usage is TRBV11-3 and J usage is TRBJ2-1; D remains unclear. Between the trimmed V and J ends, which lost 0 bases and 0 bases, there was a span of 0 bases. The length of the CDR3 is 13 residues. Per germline, CDR1 SGHNT and CDR2 YENEEA. CDR3 in amino acids: CASSLDSYNEQFF. In nucleotides, the CDR3 is TGTGCCAGCAGCTTAGACTCCTACAATGAGCAGTTCTTC. Combining the CDR3 with reference TRBV11-3 and TRBJ2-1 gives the whole variable domain EAGVVQSPRYKIIEKKQPVAFWCNPISGHNTLYWYLQNLGQGPELLIRYENEEAVDDSQLPKDRFSAERLKGVDSTLKIQPAELGDSAVYLCASSLDSYNEQFFGPGTRLTVL.

This clone was detected only once. The rearrangement joins TRBV7-8 to TRBJ2-7; the D gene is possibly TRBD2 (5 bases). In germline, CDR1 is SGHVS, CDR2 FQNEAQ. V dropped 1 base and J dropped 11 bases, with 12 bases sitting between them. This CDR3 is built from 12 residues. Written as DNA, the CDR3 is TGTGCCAGCAGCTTAGTTGAGGGAGAAAAGTACTTC. The encoded protein is CASSLVEGEKYF. Looking up the rest from reference TRBV7-8 and TRBJ2-7 gives the full variable domain: GAGVSQSPRYKVAKRGQDVALRCDPISGHVSLFWYQQALGQGPEFLTYFQNEAQLDKSGLPSDRFFAERPEGSVSTLKIQRTQQEDSAVYLCASSLVEGEKYFGPGTRLTVT.

The CDR3 here is CASSLEAGVGELFF. In DNA, the CDR3 is TGTGCCAGCAGTCTTGAAGCAGGGGTCGGGGAGCTGTTTTTT. This chain joins TRBV27 and TRBJ2-2; D is perhaps TRBD1 (6 bases). Germline loops: CDR1 MNHEY, CDR2 SMNVEV (reference sequence). This CDR3 has 14 residues. Trimming left V 5 bases short and J 7 bases short, with 14 bases between.

Turning to this clone: A much larger clone differs by one base, so this may be a read error. The rearrangement uses TRBV4-3 and TRBJ2-5; tentatively, D is TRBD2 (6 bases). The CDR3 consists of 15 residues. Per the germline V gene, CDR1 is LGHNA and CDR2 is YSLEER. V was clipped by 3 bases and J by 5 bases, with 16 bases between them. The CDR3 DNA reads as TGCGCCAGCAGCCAGACCGGGGCAGGGAGGGAGACCCAGTACTTC. This translates into CASSQTGAGRETQYF.

The CDR3 loop is CASSLAGSGGTGELFF. CDR3 DNA sequence: TGCGCCAGCAGCTTGGCTGGTAGCGGGGGAACCGGGGAGCTGTTTTTT. The chain recombines TRBV5-1 with TRBJ2-2; 9 bases align to TRBD2. V lost 0 bases to trimming and J lost 5 bases; unmatched junction nucleotides: 5. This CDR3 is built from 16 residues. From germline, CDR1 is SGHRS and CDR2 YFSETQ.

The chain carries TRBV28 and TRBJ1-2, with D possibly TRBD1 on 6 matching bases. The CDR3 spans 16 residues. Trimming shortened V by 3 bases and J by 5 bases, and 19 bases separated the two germline ends. Germline assignment: CDR1 MDHEN and CDR2 SYDVKM. CDR3 DNA: TGTGCCAGCAGTTTGGGCGGGGGGGCCCCCGGGTATGGCTACACCTTC. Amino acid sequence: CASSLGGGAPGYGYTF.

The V and J genes are TRBV5-4 and TRBJ2-1; 10 bases align to TRBD2. The CDR3 is 15 residues long. The J segment lost 7 bases and the V segment lost 0 bases, leaving 4 bases of the junction unmatched. Looked up from germline, CDR1 is SGHNT and CDR2 is YYREEE (reference sequence). CDR3 sequence (DNA): TGTGCCAGCAGCTTGGGGTCTAGCGGGAGTAATGAGCAGTTCTTC. Its protein product is CASSLGSSGSNEQFF.

The gene calls are TRBV7-9 and TRBJ2-1; D unclear. The length of the CDR3 is 12 residues. Deletions cut 7 bases from V and 0 bases from J, with 4 bases between. In germline, CDR1 is SEHNR, CDR2 FQNEAQ (reference sequence). Here the CDR3 reads CASTSSYNEQFF. The DNA of the CDR3 is TGTGCCAGCACGAGCTCCTACAATGAGCAGTTCTTC.

The rearrangement uses TRBV19 and TRBJ1-4; D is unclear. CDR1 is LNHDA, CDR2 SQIVND, per germline (reference sequence). V lost 5 bases, J lost 8 bases, and 9 bases lay in between. This CDR3 is built from 12 residues. The CDR3 DNA reads TGTGCCAGTAGTGTTGGGGTAGAAAAACTGTTTTTT. Translation: CASSVGVEKLFF.

This clone has ten or more counts. The chain employs TRBV30 and TRBJ2-7; 10 bases are shared with TRBD1. Trimming at V came to 2 bases and at J to 5 bases, leaving 6 bases not matched to a gene. CDR1 and CDR2 from the germline V gene are GTSNPN and SVGIG (reference sequence). The CDR3 spans 14 residues. The CDR3 protein is CAWSNDRGLDEQYF. Here the CDR3 DNA reads TGTGCCTGGAGTAATGACAGGGGGCTAGACGAGCAGTACTTC.

A few counts support this clone. The chain joins TRBV2 to TRBJ1-1; no definite D call. Germline V gene lookup returns CDR1 SNHLY and CDR2 FYNNEI. V was trimmed by 10 bases and J by 3 bases, leaving 15 bases between them. This CDR3 has 13 amino acids. DNA of the CDR3: TGTGCCACTGGAAAGGAGAGAGACACTGAAGCTTTCTTT. It is translated as CATGKERDTEAFF. Full variable domain (remainder filled in from reference TRBV2 and TRBJ1-1): EPEVTQTPSHQVTQMGQEVILRCVPISNHLYFYWYRQILGQKVEFLVSFYNNEISEKSEIFDDQFSVERPDGSNFTLKIRSTKLEDSAMYFCATGKERDTEAFFGQGTRLTVV.

This clone was counted a single time. V and J are TRBV4-1 and TRBJ2-1; TRBD1 aligns across 7 bases. V was pared by 2 bases and J by 2 bases, with 6 bases of the junction left unmatched. The germline V gene encodes CDR1 MGHRA and CDR2 YSYEKL. CDR3 length: 16 amino acids. The CDR3 DNA is TGCGCCAGCAGCCAAAAGTCGACAGGGACCTACAATGAGCAGTTCTTC. Encoded protein: CASSQKSTGTYNEQFF.

The CDR3, as DNA: TGTGCCAGCAGTCCTAAAACCCACAGGGGCACCGGGGAGCTGTTTTTT. Its protein product is CASSPKTHRGTGELFF. The gene calls are TRBV6-4 and TRBJ2-2, with 7 bases that match TRBD1. Germline V gene sequence: CDR1 MRHNA, CDR2 SNTAGT. The CDR3 totals 16 residues. The J segment lost 4 bases and the V segment lost 5 bases, leaving 10 bases of the junction unmatched.

V and J are TRBV5-1 and TRBJ2-2; tentative D call: TRBD1 (6 bases). The CDR3 extends over 15 amino acids. CDR1 SGHRS and CDR2 YFSETQ come from the germline V gene. Deletions cut 1 base from V and 4 bases from J, with 11 bases between. CDR3 sequence: CASSLYEGGTGELFF. For the CDR3, the DNA is TGCGCCAGCAGCTTGTACGAAGGGGGCACCGGGGAGCTGTTTTTT.

This clone was counted a single time. DNA of the CDR3: TGTGCCAGCAGCTTAGTTGCAGGAATTGGTGCCGGGGAGCTGTTTTTT. Protein sequence: CASSLVAGIGAGELFF. The V call is TRBV7-6, the J call TRBJ2-2, with D unclear. The V gene lost 1 base and the J gene lost 6 bases, with 15 bases spanning the gap. In germline, CDR1 is SGHVS, CDR2 FNYEAQ. The CDR3 sequence is 16 residues long.

The CDR3 is CASSRETGIRETQYF. CDR3 bases: TGTGCCAGCAGCCGAGAGACAGGTATCCGTGAGACCCAGTACTTC. The chain joins TRBV7-9 to TRBJ2-5, with D perhaps matching TRBD1 (6 bases). Deletions cut 5 bases from V and 5 bases from J, with 18 bases between. There are 15 residues in the CDR3. Germline V gene lookup returns CDR1 SEHNR and CDR2 FQNEAQ (reference sequence).

There are a few counts of this clone. The V and J genes are TRBV19 and TRBJ1-5; D perhaps matches TRBD1 (5 bases). Trimming took off 10 bases at V and 6 bases at J, with 22 bases between the two ends. The CDR3 extends over 15 amino acids. The V gene's germline CDR1 is LNHDA and CDR2 SQIVND (reference sequence). This CDR3 is CATEERGGGTQPQHF. CDR3 coding DNA: TGTGCCACTGAGGAAAGGGGCGGCGGTACTCAGCCCCAGCATTTT.

The chain is built from TRBV4-3 and TRBJ2-7; the D is unclear. The germline V gene encodes CDR1 LGHNA and CDR2 YSLEER. The CDR3 covers 14 residues. The V end was cut by 4 bases, the J end by 2 bases, with 12 bases between. The CDR3 sequence: CASSRLAGAYEQYF. CDR3 bases: TGCGCCAGCAGCCGCCTGGCAGGAGCCTACGAGCAGTACTTC.

This rearrangement joins TRBV7-9 to TRBJ1-5; weak D call: TRBD1 (5 bases). CDR3 length: 14 residues. The V gene's germline CDR1 is SEHNR and CDR2 FQNEAQ (reference sequence). Trimming cost V 1 base and J 7 bases, with 11 bases left between them. The CDR3 loop is CASSLEQDWQPQHF. The DNA of the CDR3 is TGTGCCAGCAGCTTAGAACAGGATTGGCAGCCCCAGCATTTT.

V gene TRBV11-2 combines with J gene TRBJ2-7; 7 nucleotides align to TRBD1. The junction had 9 bases not matched to a gene; V was cut back by 5 bases and J by 5 bases. The germline V gene has CDR1 SGHAT and CDR2 FQNNGV. CDR3 length: 14 amino acids. CDR3 region: CASSLSGGPNEQYF. CDR3 DNA sequence: TGTGCCAGCAGCCTGTCAGGGGGTCCCAACGAGCAGTACTTC.

Comments on this clone: Within the sample, other DNA sequences also encode this same CDR3. This sequence joins TRBV9 and TRBJ2-1; perhaps D is TRBD1 or TRBD2 (7 bases each). The CDR3 runs 15 residues. V dropped 4 bases and J dropped 0 bases, with 11 bases sitting between them. The germline V gene encodes CDR1 SGDLS and CDR2 YYNGEE. The CDR3 sequence: CASSPGGASYNEQFF. The CDR3 DNA is TGTGCCAGCAGCCCAGGGGGGGCCTCCTACAATGAGCAGTTCTTC.

The chain is built from TRBV9 and TRBJ2-6; 7 bases are shared with TRBD2. V trimming: 3 bases; J trimming: 0 bases; junction bases outside the gene matches: 6. Germline CDR1 SGDLS, CDR2 YYNGEE. The CDR3 covers 17 residues. The DNA for the CDR3 is TGTGCCAGCAGCGCCCCATGGGGGGGCTCTGGGGCCAACGTCCTGACTTTC. It codes for CASSAPWGGSGANVLTF.